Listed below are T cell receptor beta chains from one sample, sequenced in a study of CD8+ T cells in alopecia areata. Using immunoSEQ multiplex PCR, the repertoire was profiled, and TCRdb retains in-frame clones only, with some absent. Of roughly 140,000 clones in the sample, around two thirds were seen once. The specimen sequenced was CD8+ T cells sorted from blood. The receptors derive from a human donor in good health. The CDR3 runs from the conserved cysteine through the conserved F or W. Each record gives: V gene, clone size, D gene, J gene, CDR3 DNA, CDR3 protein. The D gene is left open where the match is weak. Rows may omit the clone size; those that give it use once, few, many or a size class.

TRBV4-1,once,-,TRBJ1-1,TGCGCCAGCAGCCAGGACTCCGGGACAGAAGCTTTCTTT,CASSQDSGTEAFF
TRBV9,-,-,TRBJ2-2,TGTGCCAGCAAGAGGGGAACCGGGGAGCTGTTTTTT,CASKRGTGELFF
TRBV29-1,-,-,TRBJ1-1,TGCAGCGTAATAAGCTTGGCTGGACAGCTGAACACTGAAGCTTTCTTT,CSVISLAGQLNTEAFF
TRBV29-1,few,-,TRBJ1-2,TGCAGCGTTGAAGAGCAGCCCGGCTACACCTTC,CSVEEQPGYTF
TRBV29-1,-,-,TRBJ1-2,TGCAGCGTTGAATCCCGGGAGGGCTACACCTTC,CSVESREGYTF
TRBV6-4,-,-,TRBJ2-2,TGTGCCAGCCTATCAGCGAACACCGGGGAGCTGTTTTTT,CASLSANTGELFF
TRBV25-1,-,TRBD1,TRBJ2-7,TGTGCCAGCAGTGGAGGGACAGGTCTGAACTACGAGCAGTACTTC,CASSGGTGLNYEQYF
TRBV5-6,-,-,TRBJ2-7,TGTGCCAGCTCTGGGGCCTTTGACGAGCAGTACTTC,CASSGAFDEQYF
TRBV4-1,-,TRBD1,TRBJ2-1,TGCGCCAGCAGCCAAGATAAGGGACAGCCGCACAATGAGCAGTTCTTC,CASSQDKGQPHNEQFF
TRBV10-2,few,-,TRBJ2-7,TGCGCCAGCAGTGAATATGGGGATGACTACGAGCAGTACTTC,CASSEYGDDYEQYF
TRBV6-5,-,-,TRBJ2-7,TGTGCCAGCAGCCCGGATGACGGGGTTAACGAGCAGTACTTC,CASSPDDGVNEQYF
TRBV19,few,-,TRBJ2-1,TGTGCCAGTACCCTGAGCGGATCCTACAATGAGCAGTTCTTC,CASTLSGSYNEQFF
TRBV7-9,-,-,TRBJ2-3,TGTGCCAGCAGCTTGGGCACAGATACGCAGTATTTT,CASSLGTDTQYF
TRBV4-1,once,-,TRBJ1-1,TGCGCCAGCAGCGTACGGACGGCGGGGAATGATGAAGCTTTCTTT,CASSVRTAGNDEAFF
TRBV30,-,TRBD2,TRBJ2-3,TGTGCCTGGTCTAGAGGAGTAGCGGGAGTTACAGATACGCAGTATTTT,CAWSRGVAGVTDTQYF
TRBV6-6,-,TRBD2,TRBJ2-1,TGTGCCAGCAGCGCCTCAGCGGGAGGTTACAATGAGCAGTTCTTC,CASSASAGGYNEQFF
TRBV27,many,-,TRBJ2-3,TGTGCCAGCAGTGGTCGACCTACGGTTGGAGATACGCAGTATTTT,CASSGRPTVGDTQYF
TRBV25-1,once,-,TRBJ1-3,TGTGCCAGCAGTGAATCCCGGAGCACCATATATTTT,CASSESRSTIYF
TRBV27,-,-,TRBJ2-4,TGTGCCAGCAGTTTTTCGCGGGGTGGGGGTTCGGCCAAAAACATTCAGTACTTC,CASSFSRGGGSAKNIQYF
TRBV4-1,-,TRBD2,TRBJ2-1,TGCGCCAGCAGCCAAGCCTTGCGGGAGTCCTACAATGAGCAGTTCTTC,CASSQALRESYNEQFF
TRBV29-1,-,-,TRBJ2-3,TGCAGCGTTGAAGCCGAGGACCGTGGGCGAGTCACAGATACGCAGTATTTT,CSVEAEDRGRVTDTQYF
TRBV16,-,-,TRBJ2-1,TGTGCCAGCAGTCCGGATTGGGAGCAGTTCTTC,CASSPDWEQFF
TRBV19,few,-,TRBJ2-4,TGTGCCAGTAGTATGCAGGCCCCGTCCGGTCAGTACTTC,CASSMQAPSGQYF
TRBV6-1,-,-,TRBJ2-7,TGTGCCAGCAACGTCAATACCTACGAGCAGTACTTC,CASNVNTYEQYF
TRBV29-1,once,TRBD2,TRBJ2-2,TGCAGCGGGCGACTAGCGGGAGATTTCACCGGGGAGCTGTTTTTT,CSGRLAGDFTGELFF
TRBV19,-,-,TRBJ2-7,TGTGCCAGTAGTTGGAGCGGCTCCTACGAGCAGTACTTC,CASSWSGSYEQYF
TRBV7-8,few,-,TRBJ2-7,TGTGCCAGCATCCCTACCCCCGGACTCTCATCCTACGAGCAGTACTTC,CASIPTPGLSSYEQYF
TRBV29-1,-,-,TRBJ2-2,TGCAGCGTTGACAGGGTCGGGGAGCTGTTTTTT,CSVDRVGELFF
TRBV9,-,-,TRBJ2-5,TGTGCCAGCAGCGTAGTAGGGGGAGGGCCTGGCGAGACCCAGTACTTC,CASSVVGGGPGETQYF
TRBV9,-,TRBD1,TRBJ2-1,TGTGCCAGCAGCGTAGGGTGGACAGGTGAGCAGTTCTTC,CASSVGWTGEQFF
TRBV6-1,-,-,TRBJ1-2,TGTGCCAGCAGTAGTCGCAATTACTATGGCTACACCTTC,CASSSRNYYGYTF
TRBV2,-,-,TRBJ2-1,TGTGCCAGCACTGAAACGGCGGGGTACGATGAGCAGTTCTTC,CASTETAGYDEQFF
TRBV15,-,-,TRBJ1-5,TGTGCCACCAGCAGGGCCCCAAGTCAGCCCCAGCATTTT,CATSRAPSQPQHF
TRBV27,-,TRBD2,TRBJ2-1,TGTGCCAGCAGGCCCCAAATTCCTAGCGGGAGTACACATGAGCAGTTCTTC,CASRPQIPSGSTHEQFF
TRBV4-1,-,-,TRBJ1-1,TGCGCCAGCAGCCAAGATTTTGCGGGGTCCACTGAAGCTTTCTTT,CASSQDFAGSTEAFF
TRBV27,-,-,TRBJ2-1,TGTGCCAGTAGGGAGGGGGTCAGCTCCTACAATGAGCAGTTCTTC,CASREGVSSYNEQFF
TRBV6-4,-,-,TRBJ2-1,TGTGCCAGCAGTGAGGACTCCTACAATGAGCAGTTCTTC,CASSEDSYNEQFF
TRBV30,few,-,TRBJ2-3,TGTGCCTGGAGTGTATTCAATACAGATACGCAGTATTTT,CAWSVFNTDTQYF
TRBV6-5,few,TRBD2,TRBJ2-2,TGTGCCAGCAGCTGGGGAGCGGGAGCCGACGGGGAGCTGTTTTTT,CASSWGAGADGELFF
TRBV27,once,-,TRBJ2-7,TGTGCCAGCAGCCGCGGAGGGAGCTCCTACGAGCAGTACTTC,CASSRGGSSYEQYF
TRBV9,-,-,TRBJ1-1,TGTGCCAGCAGCGTAGAGGGAGGTCGAACTGAAGCTTTCTTT,CASSVEGGRTEAFF
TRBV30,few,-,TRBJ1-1,TGTGCCTGGAAGGGCGTGCCGGACGACATGAACACTGAAGCTTTCTTT,CAWKGVPDDMNTEAFF
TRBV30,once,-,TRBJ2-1,TGTGCCTGGAAGGCAGGCACCCCCTACAATGAGCAGTTCTTC,CAWKAGTPYNEQFF
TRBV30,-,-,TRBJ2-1,TGTGCCTGGAGCCTAGCAATTGCTGAGCAGTTCTTC,CAWSLAIAEQFF
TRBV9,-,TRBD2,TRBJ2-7,TGTGCCAGCAGCTACCGGGACTACCTCGGAGAGCAGTACTTC,CASSYRDYLGEQYF
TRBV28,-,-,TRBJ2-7,TGTGCCAGCAGCCAGGACGGCTACGAGCAGTACTTC,CASSQDGYEQYF
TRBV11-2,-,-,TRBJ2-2,TGTGCCAGCAGCTTCCCCACGCAGGAAGGGAAAACCGGGGAGCTGTTTTTT,CASSFPTQEGKTGELFF
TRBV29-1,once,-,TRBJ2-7,TGCAGCGTTGAAGAAACCATAGGGGAAGGGTCGGGCTACGAGCAGTACTTC,CSVEETIGEGSGYEQYF
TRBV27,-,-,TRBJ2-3,TGTGCCAGCAGCCAAGCCGGGGATACGCAGTATTTT,CASSQAGDTQYF
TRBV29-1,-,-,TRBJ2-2,TGCAGCGTTGTTTGGGATGTGAACACCGGGGAGCTGTTTTTT,CSVVWDVNTGELFF
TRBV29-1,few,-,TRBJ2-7,TGCAGCGTTGTACCAACAGGGAAAGCGACCTACGAGCAGTACTTC,CSVVPTGKATYEQYF
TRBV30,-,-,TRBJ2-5,TGTGCCTGGGGCCCGGTCGACGGAGAGACCCAGTACTTC,CAWGPVDGETQYF
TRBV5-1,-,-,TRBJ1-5,TGCGCCAGCAGCTTATTACAGGGATATGATACCCAGCCCCAGCATTTT,CASSLLQGYDTQPQHF
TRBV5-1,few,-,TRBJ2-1,TGCGCCAGCAGCTTGGTTTACAGGGATGAGCAGTTCTTC,CASSLVYRDEQFF
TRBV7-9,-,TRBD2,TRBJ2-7,TGTGCCAGCAGCCCACGGACTAGCGGGAGGGACGAGCAGTACTTC,CASSPRTSGRDEQYF
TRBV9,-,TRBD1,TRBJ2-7,TGTGCCAGCAGCGTAGAGGGGACAGGGCCCTACGAGCAGTACTTC,CASSVEGTGPYEQYF
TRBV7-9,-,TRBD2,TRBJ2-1,TGTGCCAGCAGCCAAAGGAGTAGCGGGAGCGGGCAGTTCTTC,CASSQRSSGSGQFF
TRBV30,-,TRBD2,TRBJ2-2,TGTGCCTGCCCGCCGACGGGACTAGACACCGGGGAGCTGTTTTTT,CACPPTGLDTGELFF